This TCR beta chain was identified in a study of blood T cell repertoires in COVID-19. Study-wide background: Whether acute or convalescent, the COVID-19 samples came from the United States, Italy and Spain.

This clone has only a few counts. V shed 0 bases and J 4 bases; nucleotides not matched to a gene: 4. Germline V gives CDR1 MGHRA, CDR2 YSYEKL. This CDR3 is 15 amino acids long. As processed by the authors: Reference gene primer amplification yielded estimated nucleated cell counts. TCRdb keeps only in-frame clones here, not all; method: immunoSEQ multiplex PCR. V and J calls plus clone size are reproduced from that table; the DNA served to infer D and trimming. Of about 80,000 clones in the sample, around 85% were seen once. Sequenced input: peripheral blood. The receptor's source is an older man with active or convalescent COVID-19. The chain joins TRBV4-1 to TRBJ1-2; 8 nucleotides match TRBD1. The CDR3 protein is CASSQDQGAGYGYTF. The DNA of the CDR3 is TGCGCCAGCAGCCAAGATCAGGGGGCCGGCTATGGCTACACCTTC.